The sequence of this T cell receptor (beta chain) was determined in a study of blood T cell repertoires in COVID-19. Turning to the study itself: Samples came from the United States, Italy and Spain, spanning acute and convalescent COVID-19.

V was clipped by 4 bases and J by 2 bases; unmatched bases: 7. Germline CDR1 and CDR2: MNHEY and SVGEGT. This CDR3 has 16 residues. Here immunoSEQ multiplex PCR was the method, and the copy in TCRdb shows in-frame clones only, minus some. The sample contains fewer than 250,000 clones, around 81% of which appear only once. The gene calls are TRBV6-2 or TRBV6-3 and TRBJ2-2, with 7 bases fitting TRBD2. This clonotype originated in a woman in her sixties or seventies with active or convalescent COVID-19. Sample: peripheral blood. The CDR3 coding sequence is TGTGCCAGCAGTTTTGCTCCGGGGGGAAACACCGGGGAGCTGTTTTTT. Residues: CASSFAPGGNTGELFF.